A selection of T cell receptor beta chains follows, all from one sample in a study of OX40 agonist ivuxolimab in advanced cancers. Sequencing was performed with immunoSEQ multiplex PCR; in TCRdb, only in-frame clones are kept and a portion is missing. The sample shows approximately 72,000 clones, about 90% of them seen only once. This sample comprised CD4+ or CD8+ T cells sorted from blood, obtained in a trial of the OX40 agonist ivuxolimab. The source is an adult with an advanced solid tumor such as melanoma, head and neck, liver or kidney cancer. CDR3s include the opening cysteine and the closing phenylalanine or tryptophan. A D gene is named only where the DNA matches it firmly. Clone sizes are given selectively: once, few, many, or a class where the clone is expanded.

DNA	CDR3	D	V	J	size
TGCGCCAGCAGCGCCGGGACTAGCGGGAGGGCCTACAATGAGCAGTTCTTC	CASSAGTSGRAYNEQFF	TRBD2	TRBV5-1	TRBJ2-1	NA
TGTGCTAGTGGTCCCCCGAGCGGGGCCACCAATGAGCAGTTCTTC	CASGPPSGATNEQFF	TRBD2	TRBV12-5	TRBJ2-1	NA
TGTGCCAGTAGGGGACAGGGGGCGGTGGAGACCCAGTACTTC	CASRGQGAVETQYF	TRBD1	TRBV19	TRBJ2-5	NA
TGTGCCAGCAGCTTATCCGGGACAGCTTACGAGCAGTACTTC	CASSLSGTAYEQYF	TRBD1	TRBV5-8	TRBJ2-7	NA
TGCGCCAGCAGCCAAGGACGTTCTGAAACTTACAATGAGCAGTTCTTC	CASSQGRSETYNEQFF	NA	TRBV4-3	TRBJ2-1	NA
TGTGCCAGCAGCTTTCAGCGGGGGACAGATACGCAGTATTTT	CASSFQRGTDTQYF	TRBD2	TRBV7-2	TRBJ2-3	NA
TGTGCCAGCAGCTTAAGCAGTGTCGGAGTCTACGAGCAGTACTTC	CASSLSSVGVYEQYF	NA	TRBV7-3	TRBJ2-7	NA
TGTGCCAGCAGCTTAGCCGGGACAGGGGGCTTTACCTATGGCTACACCTTC	CASSLAGTGGFTYGYTF	TRBD1	TRBV7-9	TRBJ1-2	NA
TGCGCCAGCAGTCAATCCCCCGGACAGGGTCATCAGCCCCAGCATTTT	CASSQSPGQGHQPQHF	TRBD1	TRBV23-1	TRBJ1-5	few
TGTGCCAGCAGCGACGGGACAGGGGTCTACGAGCAGTACTTC	CASSDGTGVYEQYF	TRBD1	TRBV7-2	TRBJ2-7	NA
TGTGCCAGCAGCTTGGTTGAGGGGGGGTTCCAAGAGACCCAGTACTTC	CASSLVEGGFQETQYF	NA	TRBV5-5	TRBJ2-5	NA
TGTGCCAGCAGTGCGTACTCGGGAGAGACCCAGTACTTC	CASSAYSGETQYF	NA	TRBV6-4	TRBJ2-5	NA
TGTGCCAGCATGGGGAAAAACTATGGCTACACCTTC	CASMGKNYGYTF	NA	TRBV6-1	TRBJ1-2	NA
TGTGCCAGCAGCGTAGGTTTGAATAGGGACGAGCAGTACTTC	CASSVGLNRDEQYF	NA	TRBV9	TRBJ2-7	NA